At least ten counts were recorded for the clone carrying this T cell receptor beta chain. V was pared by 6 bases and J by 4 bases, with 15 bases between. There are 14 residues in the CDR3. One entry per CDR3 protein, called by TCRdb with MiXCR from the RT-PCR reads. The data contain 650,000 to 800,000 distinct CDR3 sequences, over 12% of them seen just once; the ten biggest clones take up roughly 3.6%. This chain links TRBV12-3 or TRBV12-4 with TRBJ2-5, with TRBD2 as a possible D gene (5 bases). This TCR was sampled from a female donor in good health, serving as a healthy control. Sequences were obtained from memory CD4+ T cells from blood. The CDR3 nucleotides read TGTGCCAGCAGCCCCCGGGCCGAGGGAGAGACCCAGTACTTC. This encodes CASSPRAEGETQYF.